The entry that follows covers one TCR beta chain sequence. Its antigen is as yet unknown. Construction of the TCRbeta library involved unique molecular identifiers. Via MiXCR, TCRdb re-called the PCR reads, giving one row per CDR3 protein. The top ten hold roughly an eighth of the sample, which has under 750,000 distinct CDR3 sequences, 20% to 25% seen once. This CDR3 has 15 amino acids. V was trimmed by 5 bases and J by 5 bases, leaving 15 bases between them. Germline V gene lookup returns CDR1 MNHEY and CDR2 SVGEGT. These data originate in a study of T-cell reconstitution after alpha-beta-depleted transplantation in children. General study findings and limits: Newly generated T cells supplied most T-cell counts and diversity one year post-transplant. Some patients showed high day-60 TCRbeta diversity, which derived from surviving recipient T cells and thymic progenitors. Reportedly, roughly two months post-transplant, alpha-beta T cells arose from several hundred expanded graft clones.

This specimen was PBMCs, mostly from graft donor cells, taken 360 days after TCRalphabeta/CD19-depleted stem cell transplant. The receptor comes from a boy younger than two who had a stem cell transplant for acute myeloid leukemia, so the T cells may come from the graft donor. The V gene is TRBV6-2 or TRBV6-3, the J gene TRBJ1-4; D is unresolved. Here the CDR3 reads CASSPRPGGNEKLFF. For the CDR3, the DNA is TGTGCCAGCAGTCCCCGACCTGGTGGAAATGAAAAACTGTTTTTT.